This T cell receptor (beta chain) comes out of a study of T cell responses to AZD1222 COVID-19 vaccine. TCRdb's table, derived via immunoSEQ multiplex PCR, lists solely in-frame clones and lacks some. The sample records fewer than 110,000 clones, 80% to 95% being singletons. This CDR3 has 15 amino acids. V was clipped by 2 bases and J by 3 bases, with 12 bases between them. Germline-derived CDR1 and CDR2 are MRHNA and SNTAGT. The sample consisted of peripheral blood, taken on day 0 of AZD1222 vaccination. The chain is built from TRBV6-4 and TRBJ2-3, with D perhaps assigned TRBD1 or TRBD2 (5 bases each). This clonotype originated in an adult in good health. The CDR3, as DNA: TGTGCCAGCAGTGACGGGACGCAAGAAACAGATACGCAGTATTTT. Its translation is CASSDGTQETDTQYF.